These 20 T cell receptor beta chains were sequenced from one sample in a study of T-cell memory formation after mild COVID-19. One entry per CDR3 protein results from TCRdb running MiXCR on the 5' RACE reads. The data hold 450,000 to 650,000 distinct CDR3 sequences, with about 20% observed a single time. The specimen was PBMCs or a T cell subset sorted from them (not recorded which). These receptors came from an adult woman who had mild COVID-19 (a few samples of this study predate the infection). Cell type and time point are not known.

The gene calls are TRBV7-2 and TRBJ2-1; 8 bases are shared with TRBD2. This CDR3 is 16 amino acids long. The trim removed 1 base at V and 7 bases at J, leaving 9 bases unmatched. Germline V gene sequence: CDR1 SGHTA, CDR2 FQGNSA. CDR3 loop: CASSLESGLGRNEQFF. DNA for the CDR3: TGTGCCAGCAGCTTAGAATCGGGACTAGGTCGTAATGAGCAGTTCTTC.

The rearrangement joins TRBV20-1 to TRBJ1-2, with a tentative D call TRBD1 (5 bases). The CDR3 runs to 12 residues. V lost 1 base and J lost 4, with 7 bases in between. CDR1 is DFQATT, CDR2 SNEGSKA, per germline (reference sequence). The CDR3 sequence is CSARGQSYGYTF. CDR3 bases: TGCAGTGCTAGAGGACAGTCCTATGGCTACACCTTC.

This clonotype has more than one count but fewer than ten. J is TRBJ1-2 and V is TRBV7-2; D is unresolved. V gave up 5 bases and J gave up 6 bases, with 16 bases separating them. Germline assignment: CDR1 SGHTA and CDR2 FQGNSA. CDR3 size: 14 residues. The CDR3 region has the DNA TGTGCCAGCAGCGGCAGGACGGGGAACAATGGCTACACCTTC. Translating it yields CASSGRTGNNGYTF. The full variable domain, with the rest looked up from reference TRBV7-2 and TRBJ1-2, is GAGVSQSPSNKVTEKGKDVELRCDPISGHTALYWYRQSLGQGLEFLIYFQGNSAPDKSGLPSDRFSAERTGGSVSTLTIQRTQQEDSAVYLCASSGRTGNNGYTFGSGTRLTVV.

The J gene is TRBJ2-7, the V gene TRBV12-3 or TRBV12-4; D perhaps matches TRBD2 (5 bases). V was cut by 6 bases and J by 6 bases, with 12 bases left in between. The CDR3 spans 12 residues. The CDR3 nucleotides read TGTGCCAGCAGCCCATCGGACTTCGAGCAGTACTTC. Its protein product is CASSPSDFEQYF.

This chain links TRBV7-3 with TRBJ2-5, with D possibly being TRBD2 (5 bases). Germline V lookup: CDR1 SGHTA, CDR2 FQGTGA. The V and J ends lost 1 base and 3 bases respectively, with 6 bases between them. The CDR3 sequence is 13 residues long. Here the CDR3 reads CASSLRREETQYF. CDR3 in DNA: TGTGCCAGCAGCTTAAGGCGGGAAGAGACCCAGTACTTC.

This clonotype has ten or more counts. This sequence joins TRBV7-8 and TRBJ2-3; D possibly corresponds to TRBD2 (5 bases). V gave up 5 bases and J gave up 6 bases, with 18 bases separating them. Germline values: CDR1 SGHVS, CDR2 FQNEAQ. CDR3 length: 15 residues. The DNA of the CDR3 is TGTGCCAGCAGCCAAAAACTAGGTCGGACGGATACGCAGTATTTT. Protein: CASSQKLGRTDTQYF. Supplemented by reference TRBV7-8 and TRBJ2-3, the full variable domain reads GAGVSQSPRYKVAKRGQDVALRCDPISGHVSLFWYQQALGQGPEFLTYFQNEAQLDKSGLPSDRFFAERPEGSVSTLKIQRTQQEDSAVYLCASSQKLGRTDTQYFGPGTRLTVL.

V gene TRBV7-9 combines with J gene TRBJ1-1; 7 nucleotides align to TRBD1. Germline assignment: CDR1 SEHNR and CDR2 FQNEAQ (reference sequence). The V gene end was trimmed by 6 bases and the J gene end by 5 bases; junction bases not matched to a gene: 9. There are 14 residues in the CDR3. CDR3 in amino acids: CASRPGQTSTEAFF. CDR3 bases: TGTGCCAGCAGGCCGGGACAGACGAGTACTGAAGCTTTCTTT.

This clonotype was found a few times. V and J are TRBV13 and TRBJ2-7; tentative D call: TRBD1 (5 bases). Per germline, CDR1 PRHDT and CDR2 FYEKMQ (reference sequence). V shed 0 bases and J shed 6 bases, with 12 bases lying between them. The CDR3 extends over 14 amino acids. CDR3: CASSLGRGDIEQYF. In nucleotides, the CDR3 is TGTGCCAGCAGCTTAGGAAGGGGTGACATCGAGCAGTACTTC.

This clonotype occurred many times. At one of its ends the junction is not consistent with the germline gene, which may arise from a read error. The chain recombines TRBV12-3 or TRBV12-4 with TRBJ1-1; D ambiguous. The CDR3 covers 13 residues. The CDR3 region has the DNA TGCGCCAGCAGCTTGGCCAGGAACACTGAAGCTTTCTTT. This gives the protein CASSLARNTEAFF.

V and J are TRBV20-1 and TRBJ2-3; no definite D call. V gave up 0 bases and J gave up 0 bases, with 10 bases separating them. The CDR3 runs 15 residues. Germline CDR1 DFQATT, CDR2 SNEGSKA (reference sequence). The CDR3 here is CSARDLERSTDTQYF. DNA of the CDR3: TGCAGTGCTAGAGATCTAGAGCGTAGCACAGATACGCAGTATTTT.

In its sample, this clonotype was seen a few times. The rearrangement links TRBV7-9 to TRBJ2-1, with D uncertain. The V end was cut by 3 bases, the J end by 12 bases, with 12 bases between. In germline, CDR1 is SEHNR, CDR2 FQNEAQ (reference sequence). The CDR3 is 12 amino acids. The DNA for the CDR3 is TGTGCCAGCAGCTTTCCCGGCACGTGGCAGTTCTTC. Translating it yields CASSFPGTWQFF. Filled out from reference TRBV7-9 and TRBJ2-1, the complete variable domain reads DTGVSQNPRHKITKRGQNVTFRCDPISEHNRLYWYRQTLGQGPEFLTYFQNEAQLEKSRLLSDRFSAERPKGSFSTLEIQRTEQGDSAMYLCASSFPGTWQFFGPGTRLTVL.

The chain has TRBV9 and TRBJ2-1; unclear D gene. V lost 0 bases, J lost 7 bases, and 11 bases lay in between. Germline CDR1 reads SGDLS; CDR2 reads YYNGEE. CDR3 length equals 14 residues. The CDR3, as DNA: TGTGCCAGCAGCGTAGCGTGGCTCTCGAATGAGCAGTTCTTC. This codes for CASSVAWLSNEQFF.

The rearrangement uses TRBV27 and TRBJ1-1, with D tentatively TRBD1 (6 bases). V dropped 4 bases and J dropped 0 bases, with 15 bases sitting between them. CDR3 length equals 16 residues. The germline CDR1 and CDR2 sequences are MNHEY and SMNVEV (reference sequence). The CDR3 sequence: CASSYQTGAMNTEAFF. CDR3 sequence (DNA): TGTGCCAGCAGTTATCAGACAGGAGCTATGAACACTGAAGCTTTCTTT.

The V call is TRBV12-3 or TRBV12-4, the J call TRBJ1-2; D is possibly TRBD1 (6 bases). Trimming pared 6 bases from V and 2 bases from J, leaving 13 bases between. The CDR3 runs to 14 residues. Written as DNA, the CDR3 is TGTGCCAGCAGGCTTGGACAGCTCAACTATGGCTACACCTTC. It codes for CASRLGQLNYGYTF.

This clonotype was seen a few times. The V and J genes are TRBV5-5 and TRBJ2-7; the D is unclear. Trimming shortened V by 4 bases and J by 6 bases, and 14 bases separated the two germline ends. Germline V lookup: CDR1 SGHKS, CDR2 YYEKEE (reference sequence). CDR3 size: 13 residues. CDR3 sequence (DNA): TGTGCCAGCAGCGAACGGACCGGTCGCGAGCAGTACTTC. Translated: CASSERTGREQYF. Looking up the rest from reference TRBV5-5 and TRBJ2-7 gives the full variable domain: DAGVTQSPTHLIKTRGQQVTLRCSPISGHKSVSWYQQVLGQGPQFIFQYYEKEERGRGNFPDRFSARQFPNYSSELNVNALLLGDSALYLCASSERTGREQYFGPGTRLTVT.

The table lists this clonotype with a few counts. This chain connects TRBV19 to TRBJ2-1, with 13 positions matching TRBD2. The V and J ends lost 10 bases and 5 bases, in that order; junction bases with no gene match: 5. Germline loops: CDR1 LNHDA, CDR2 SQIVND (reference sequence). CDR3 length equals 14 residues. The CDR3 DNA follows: TGTGCCACCCGGACTAGCGGGGGCCACAATGAGCAGTTCTTC. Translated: CATRTSGGHNEQFF.

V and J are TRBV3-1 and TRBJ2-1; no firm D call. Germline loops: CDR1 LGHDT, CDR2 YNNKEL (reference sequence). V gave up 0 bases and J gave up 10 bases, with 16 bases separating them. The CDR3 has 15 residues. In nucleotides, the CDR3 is TGTGCCAGCAGCCAAGATCGTCTAACAATGGTAGAGCAGTTCTTC. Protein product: CASSQDRLTMVEQFF.

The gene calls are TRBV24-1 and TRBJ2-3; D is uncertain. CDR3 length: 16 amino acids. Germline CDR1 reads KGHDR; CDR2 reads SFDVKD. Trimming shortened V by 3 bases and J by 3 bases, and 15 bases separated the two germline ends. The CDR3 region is CATSDGPAEETDTQYF. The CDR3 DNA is TGTGCCACCAGTGATGGGCCGGCCGAGGAAACAGATACGCAGTATTTT.

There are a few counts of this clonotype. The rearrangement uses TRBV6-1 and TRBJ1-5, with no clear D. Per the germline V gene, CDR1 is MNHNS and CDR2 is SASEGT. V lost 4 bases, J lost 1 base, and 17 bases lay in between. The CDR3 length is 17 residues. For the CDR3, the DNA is TGTGCCAGCAGTGTCTCAGAGGGTAGTCAGAGCAATCAGCCCCAGCATTTT. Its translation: CASSVSEGSQSNQPQHF.

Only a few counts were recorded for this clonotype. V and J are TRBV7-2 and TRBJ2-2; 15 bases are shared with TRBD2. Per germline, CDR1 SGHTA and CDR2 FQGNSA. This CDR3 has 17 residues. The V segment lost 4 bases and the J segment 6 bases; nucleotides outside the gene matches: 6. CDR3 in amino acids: CASSSGLAGGSAGELFF. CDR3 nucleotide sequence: TGTGCCAGCAGCTCGGGACTAGCGGGAGGATCCGCCGGGGAGCTGTTTTTT. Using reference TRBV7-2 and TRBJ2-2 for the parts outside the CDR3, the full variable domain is GAGVSQSPSNKVTEKGKDVELRCDPISGHTALYWYRQSLGQGLEFLIYFQGNSAPDKSGLPSDRFSAERTGGSVSTLTIQRTQQEDSAVYLCASSSGLAGGSAGELFFGEGSRLTVL.